This note documents a single T cell receptor beta chain sequence. Its antigen is as yet unknown. The data originate from a study of T cells after yellow fever vaccination. Study background: SMART-Seq v4 Ultra Low Input handled preparation of low-cell-number fractions. Study results and caveats: Contamination of FACS-sorted repertoires by abundant clonotypes from the bulk population could occur. Among primary-vaccination clones, most reappeared after the booster, at roughly 96% for CD4 and around 90% for CD8.

The CDR3 has 11 residues. The germline V and J ends were trimmed by 6 bases and 5 bases, with 10 bases remaining between them. CDR1 and CDR2 (germline): SQVTM, ANQGSEA. The 5'RACE template-switching step produced TCR cDNA and added a universal primer site and UMIs. TCRdb reprocessed the 5' RACE reads with MiXCR, giving one entry per CDR3 protein. The repertoire holds some 400,000 distinct CDR3 sequences, with 18% as singletons. V and J are TRBV29-1 and TRBJ1-1; D is ambiguous. The receptor was derived from a man between 18 and 35 years old who received the YFV17D yellow fever vaccine. The sequenced sample was PBMCs, obtained before the yellow fever booster vaccination. The CDR3 protein is CSVRSGTEAFF. CDR3 DNA: TGCAGCGTAAGGTCGGGGACTGAAGCTTTCTTT.